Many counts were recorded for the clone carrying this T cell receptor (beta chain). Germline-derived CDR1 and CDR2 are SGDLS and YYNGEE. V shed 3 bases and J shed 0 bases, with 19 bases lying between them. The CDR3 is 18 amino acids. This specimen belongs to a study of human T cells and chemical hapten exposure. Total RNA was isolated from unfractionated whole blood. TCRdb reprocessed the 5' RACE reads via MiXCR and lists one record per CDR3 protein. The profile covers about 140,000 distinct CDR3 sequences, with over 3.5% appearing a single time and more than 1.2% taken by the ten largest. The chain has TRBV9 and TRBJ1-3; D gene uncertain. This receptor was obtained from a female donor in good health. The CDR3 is CASSALEGSAFSGNTIYF. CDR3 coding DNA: TGTGCCAGCAGCGCTCTAGAGGGCAGCGCATTCTCTGGAAACACCATATATTTT.